These 18 T cell receptor beta chains were all obtained from the same sample, sequenced in a study of STAT5B mutations in CD4+ large granular lymphocyte leukemia. Method: immunoSEQ multiplex PCR; TCRdb's copy keeps in-frame clones and lacks some. The profile shows roughly 30,000 clones, roughly 72% of them singletons. The sequencing sample was made of CD4+ T cells from blood buffy coats. The receptors come from a human donor in good health.

The chain recombines TRBV5-1 with TRBJ1-1; possibly TRBD1 for D (6 bases). The CDR3 extends over 14 amino acids. Per germline, CDR1 SGHRS and CDR2 YFSETQ. V dropped 2 bases and J dropped 1 base, with 9 bases sitting between them. The CDR3 DNA reads TGCGCCAGCAGCTTACAGGGAGGGAACACTGAAGCTTTCTTT. Residues: CASSLQGGNTEAFF.

V is TRBV23-1 and J is TRBJ1-2; D gene uncertain. TRBV23-1 is given ORF status, its function remaining uncertain. The CDR3 spans 14 residues. The V end was cut by 0 bases, the J end by 4 bases, with 9 bases between. The CDR3 DNA follows: TGCGCCAGCAGTCAATCTAACGGACTCTATGGCTACACCTTC. The encoded protein is CASSQSNGLYGYTF.

This chain connects TRBV5-1 to TRBJ2-7, with a possible D match to TRBD1 (5 bases). Germline values: CDR1 SGHRS, CDR2 YFSETQ. V lost 4 bases to trimming and J lost 0 bases, with 8 bases between them. The CDR3 is 13 amino acids. The chain's CDR3 is CASSQGTSYEQYF. The CDR3 DNA reads TGCGCCAGCAGCCAGGGTACCTCCTACGAGCAGTACTTC. Full variable domain (remainder filled in from reference TRBV5-1 and TRBJ2-7): KAGVTQTPRYLIKTRGQQVTLSCSPISGHRSVSWYQQTPGQGLQFLFEYFSETQRNKGNFPGRFSGRQFSNSRSEMNVSTLELGDSALYLCASSQGTSYEQYFGPGTRLTVT.

The V and J genes are TRBV4-1 and TRBJ2-2; 7 nucleotides line up with TRBD2. V was pared by 2 bases and J by 7 bases, with 10 bases of the junction left unmatched. CDR3 length equals 16 residues. CDR1 is MGHRA, CDR2 YSYEKL, per germline. CDR3 loop: CASSQIGGSGIGELFF. The CDR3 nucleotides read TGCGCCAGCAGCCAAATCGGGGGGAGTGGGATCGGGGAGCTGTTTTTT.

CDR3 sequence (DNA): TGTGCCAGCAGCTTTAACTTCGGGGGGAGCACAGATACGCAGTATTTT. Its translation is CASSFNFGGSTDTQYF. The V gene is TRBV5-6, the J gene TRBJ2-3; 7 positions match TRBD2. The CDR3 totals 16 residues. The trim removed 2 bases at V and 0 bases at J, leaving 6 bases unmatched. Looked up from germline, CDR1 is SGHDT and CDR2 is YYEEEE.

J is TRBJ2-2 and V is TRBV14, with D tentatively TRBD1 (6 bases). The V and J ends lost 6 bases and 0 bases respectively, with 11 bases between them. The CDR3 extends over 15 amino acids. The V gene's germline CDR1 is SGHDN and CDR2 FVKESK. Here the CDR3 reads CASRYRAANTGELFF. In DNA form, the CDR3 reads TGTGCCAGCAGGTACAGGGCCGCGAACACCGGGGAGCTGTTTTTT. Combining the CDR3 with reference TRBV14 and TRBJ2-2 gives the whole variable domain EAGVTQFPSHSVIEKGQTVTLRCDPISGHDNLYWYRRVMGKEIKFLLHFVKESKQDESGMPNNRFLAERTGGTYSTLKVQPAELEDSGVYFCASRYRAANTGELFFGEGSRLTVL.

This rearrangement joins TRBV7-9 to TRBJ2-2, with 12 bases aligning to TRBD2. Germline CDR1 reads SEHNR; CDR2 reads FQNEAQ (reference sequence). The trim removed 6 bases at V and 7 bases at J, leaving 9 bases unmatched. The CDR3 has 16 amino acids. CDR3 sequence: CASRPTSGGSYGELFF. The DNA of the CDR3 is TGTGCCAGCAGACCTACTAGCGGGGGGAGCTACGGGGAGCTGTTTTTT.

The rearrangement joins TRBV15 to TRBJ2-3, with TRBD2 as a possible D gene (6 bases). This CDR3 comprises 17 residues. Trimming took off 1 base at V and 0 bases at J, with 14 bases between the two ends. Germline V lookup: CDR1 LNHNV, CDR2 YYDKDF (reference sequence). CDR3 amino acids: CATSRGGLLTSTDTQYF. The CDR3 nucleotides read TGTGCCACCAGCAGAGGGGGACTTTTAACTAGCACAGATACGCAGTATTTT.

The V gene is TRBV11-3, the J gene TRBJ2-3; 7 positions match TRBD2. Germline CDR1 reads SGHNT; CDR2 reads YENEEA. CDR3 size: 16 residues. Trimming at V came to 5 bases and at J to 2 bases, leaving 10 bases not matched to a gene. Written as DNA, the CDR3 is TGTGCCAGCAGCCCCGGGTTGGGGGGGACCACAGATACGCAGTATTTT. Translated: CASSPGLGGTTDTQYF.

The chain combines TRBV15 with TRBJ1-1; D gene uncertain. The CDR3 length is 12 residues. CDR1 and CDR2 from the germline V gene are LNHNV and YYDKDF (reference sequence). V lost 3 bases, J lost 11 bases, and 13 bases lay in between. The CDR3: CATSSRTKEAFF. The CDR3 DNA sequence: TGTGCCACCAGCAGCAGAACTAAGGAGGCTTTCTTT.

The V call is TRBV7-9, the J call TRBJ1-3, with D perhaps matching TRBD1 (6 bases). Germline CDR1 SEHNR, CDR2 FQNEAQ (reference sequence). Trimming took off 2 bases at V and 4 bases at J, with 9 bases between the two ends. CDR3 size: 14 residues. The DNA for the CDR3 is TGTGCCAGCAGCTTATCCGGGACAGGAAACACCATATATTTT. This gives the protein CASSLSGTGNTIYF.

This clone was counted between two and nine times. The genes are TRBV10-3 and TRBJ1-2; D is uncertain. Between the trimmed V and J ends, which lost 10 bases and 7 bases, there was a span of 22 bases. Germline CDR1 is ENHRY and CDR2 is SYGVKD. The CDR3 length is 14 residues. The CDR3 protein is CATHNPNRGSGYTF. Here the CDR3 DNA reads TGTGCCACCCATAATCCCAATCGGGGATCTGGCTACACCTTC.

The chain joins TRBV19 to TRBJ2-3; D may correspond to TRBD1 or TRBD2 (6 bases each). Germline-derived CDR1 and CDR2 are LNHDA and SQIVND (reference sequence). Trimming pared 2 bases from V and 6 bases from J, leaving 24 bases between. The CDR3 loop spans 18 amino acids. CDR3 sequence: CASSIFRGRRGKKDTQYF. CDR3 nucleotide sequence: TGTGCCAGTAGTATATTTCGGGGTCGGAGGGGGAAGAAGGATACGCAGTATTTT.

This clone was picked up one time. This rearrangement joins TRBV15 to TRBJ1-4, with D perhaps TRBD1 (6 bases). Germline V CDR1 and CDR2: LNHNV, YYDKDF (reference sequence). The germline V and J ends were trimmed by 3 bases and 4 bases, with 12 bases remaining between them. The CDR3 contains 15 residues. The CDR3: CATSRGAGINEKLFF. DNA for the CDR3: TGTGCCACCAGCAGGGGGGCAGGGATTAATGAAAAACTGTTTTTT.

The chain is built from TRBV7-3 and TRBJ2-3; TRBD2 matches 11 bases. Looked up from germline, CDR1 is SGHTA and CDR2 is FQGTGA. Unmatched junction bases numbered 4, after V lost 4 bases and J lost 4 bases. CDR3 length: 15 residues. CDR3 bases: TGTGCCAGCAGCTATACTAGCGGGGGAGCAGATACGCAGTATTTT. Translating gives CASSYTSGGADTQYF.

V gene TRBV6-1 combines with J gene TRBJ1-4; D might be TRBD1 (5 bases). The CDR3 loop spans 14 amino acids. CDR1 MNHNS and CDR2 SASEGT come from the germline V gene. Trimming took off 6 bases at V and 5 bases at J, with 13 bases between the two ends. The CDR3 coding sequence is TGTGCCAGCAGCGACAGCCCGTTAAATGAAAAACTGTTTTTT. This gives the protein CASSDSPLNEKLFF.

The CDR3 here is CAWSLPGSSYNEQFF. CDR3 nucleotides: TGTGCCTGGAGTTTACCCGGAAGCTCCTACAATGAGCAGTTCTTC. V gene TRBV30 combines with J gene TRBJ2-1; unclear D gene. Trimming pared 2 bases from V and 0 bases from J, leaving 11 bases between. Per the germline V gene, CDR1 is GTSNPN and CDR2 is SVGIG (reference sequence). There are 15 residues in the CDR3. Full variable domain (remainder filled in from reference TRBV30 and TRBJ2-1): SQTIHQWPATLVQPVGSPLSLECTVEGTSNPNLYWYRQAAGRGLQLLFYSVGIGQISSEVPQNLSASRPQDRQFILSSKKLLLSDSGFYLCAWSLPGSSYNEQFFGPGTRLTVL.

This clone has more than one count but fewer than ten. V gene TRBV27 combines with J gene TRBJ1-2; a possible D gene is TRBD1 (5 bases). The CDR3 loop spans 13 amino acids. The germline V gene has CDR1 MNHEY and CDR2 SMNVEV (reference sequence). The V gene lost 7 bases and the J gene lost 8 bases, with 17 bases spanning the gap. The CDR3 DNA reads as TGTGCCAGCAAGGAGGGCCACAGGCACGGCTACACCTTC. Translation: CASKEGHRHGYTF.